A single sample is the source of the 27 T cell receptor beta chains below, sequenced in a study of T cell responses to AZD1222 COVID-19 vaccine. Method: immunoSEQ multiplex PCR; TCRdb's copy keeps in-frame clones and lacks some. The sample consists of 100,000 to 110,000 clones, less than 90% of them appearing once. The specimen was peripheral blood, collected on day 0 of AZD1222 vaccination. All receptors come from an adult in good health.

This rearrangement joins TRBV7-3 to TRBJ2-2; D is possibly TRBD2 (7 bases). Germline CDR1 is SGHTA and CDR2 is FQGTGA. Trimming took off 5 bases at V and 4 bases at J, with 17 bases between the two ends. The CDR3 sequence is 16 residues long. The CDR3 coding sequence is TGTGCCAGCAGCCCTCTAGGGGGAGGGGCCACCGGGGAGCTGTTTTTT. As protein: CASSPLGGGATGELFF. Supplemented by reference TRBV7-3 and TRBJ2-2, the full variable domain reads GAGVSQTPSNKVTEKGKYVELRCDPISGHTALYWYRQSLGQGPEFLIYFQGTGAADDSGLPNDRFFAVRPEGSVSTLKIQRTERGDSAVYLCASSPLGGGATGELFFGEGSRLTVL.

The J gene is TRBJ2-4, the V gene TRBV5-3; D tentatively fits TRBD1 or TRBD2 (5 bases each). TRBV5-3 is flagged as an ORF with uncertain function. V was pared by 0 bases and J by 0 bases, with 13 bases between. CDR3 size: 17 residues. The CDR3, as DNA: TGTGCCAGAAGCTTGGTGGGACGAGCCTTAGCCAAAAACATTCAGTACTTC. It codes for CARSLVGRALAKNIQYF.

The CDR3 reads CASSQGIGTNYGYTF. DNA for the CDR3: TGCGCCAGCAGCCAAGGAATCGGGACTAACTATGGCTACACCTTC. This chain joins TRBV4-3 and TRBJ1-2; D is undetermined. The V gene's germline CDR1 is LGHNA and CDR2 YSLEER. V lost 1 base and J lost 0, with 9 bases in between. CDR3 length equals 15 residues.

CDR3 sequence reads: CASSSAESRNEQFF. The CDR3 coding sequence is TGTGCCAGCAGCTCCGCCGAAAGCCGAAATGAGCAGTTCTTC. The chain carries TRBV11-3 and TRBJ2-1; D is undetermined. V was pared by 4 bases and J by 7 bases, with 14 bases between. From germline, CDR1 is SGHNT and CDR2 YENEEA. The CDR3 consists of 14 residues.

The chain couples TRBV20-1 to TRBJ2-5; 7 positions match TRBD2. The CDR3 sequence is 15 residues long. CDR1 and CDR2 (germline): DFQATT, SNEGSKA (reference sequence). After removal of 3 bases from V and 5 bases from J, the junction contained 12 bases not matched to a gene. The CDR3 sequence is CSASRHSGGSETQYF. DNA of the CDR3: TGCAGTGCTAGTAGACACTCCGGGGGGTCGGAGACCCAGTACTTC.

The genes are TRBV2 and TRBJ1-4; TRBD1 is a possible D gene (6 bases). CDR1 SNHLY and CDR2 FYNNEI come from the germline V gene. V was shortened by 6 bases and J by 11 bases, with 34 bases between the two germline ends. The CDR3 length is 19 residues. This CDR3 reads CASSPRGGQVRGREWKLFF. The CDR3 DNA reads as TGTGCCAGCAGCCCAAGGGGGGGACAAGTGAGGGGCCGGGAATGGAAACTGTTTTTT.

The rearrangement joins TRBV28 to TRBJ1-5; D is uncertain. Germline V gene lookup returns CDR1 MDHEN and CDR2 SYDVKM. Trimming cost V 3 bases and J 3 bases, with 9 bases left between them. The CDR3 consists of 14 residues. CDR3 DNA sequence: TGTGCCAGCAGTTTTGGTCCTTTCAATCAGCCCCAGCATTTT. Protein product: CASSFGPFNQPQHF.

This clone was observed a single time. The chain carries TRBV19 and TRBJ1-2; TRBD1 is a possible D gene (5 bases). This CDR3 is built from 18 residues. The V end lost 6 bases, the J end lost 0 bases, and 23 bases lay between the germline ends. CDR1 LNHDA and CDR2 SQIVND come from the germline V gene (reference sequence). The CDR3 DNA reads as TGTGCCAGTAGCCAATTCCATGGGGTTGACAGAGCTAACTATGGCTACACCTTC. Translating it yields CASSQFHGVDRANYGYTF.

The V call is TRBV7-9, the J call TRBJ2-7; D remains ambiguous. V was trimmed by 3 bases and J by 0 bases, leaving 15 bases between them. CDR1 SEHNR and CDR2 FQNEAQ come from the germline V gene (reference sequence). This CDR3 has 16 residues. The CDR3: CASSFPPDGSSYEQYF. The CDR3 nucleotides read TGTGCCAGCAGCTTTCCCCCGGACGGAAGCTCCTACGAGCAGTACTTC.

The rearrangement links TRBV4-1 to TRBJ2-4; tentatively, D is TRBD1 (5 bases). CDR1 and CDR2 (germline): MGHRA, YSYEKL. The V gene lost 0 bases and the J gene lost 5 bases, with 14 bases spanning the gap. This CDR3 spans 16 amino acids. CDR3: CASSQDPWTNQNIQYF. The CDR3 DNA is TGCGCCAGCAGCCAAGACCCCTGGACAAACCAAAACATTCAGTACTTC.

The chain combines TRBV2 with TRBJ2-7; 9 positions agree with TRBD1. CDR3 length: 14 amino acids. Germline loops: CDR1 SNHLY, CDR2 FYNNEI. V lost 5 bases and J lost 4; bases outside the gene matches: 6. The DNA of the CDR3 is TGTGCCAGCAGTTCCGGGACAGGGTGGTACGAGCAGTACTTC. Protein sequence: CASSSGTGWYEQYF.

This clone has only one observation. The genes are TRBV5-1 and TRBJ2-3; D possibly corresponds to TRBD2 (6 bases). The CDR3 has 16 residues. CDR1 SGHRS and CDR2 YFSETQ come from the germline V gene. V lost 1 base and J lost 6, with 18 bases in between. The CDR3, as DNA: TGCGCCAGCAGCTTGTTACCCGGGCTTGGGGGGGATACGCAGTATTTT. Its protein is CASSLLPGLGGDTQYF.

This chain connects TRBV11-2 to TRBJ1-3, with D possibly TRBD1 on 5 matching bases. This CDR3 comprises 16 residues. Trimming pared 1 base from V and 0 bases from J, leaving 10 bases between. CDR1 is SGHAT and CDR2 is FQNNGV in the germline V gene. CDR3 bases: TGTGCCAGCAGCTTAGCCCAGGGAGGCTCTGGAAACACCATATATTTT. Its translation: CASSLAQGGSGNTIYF.

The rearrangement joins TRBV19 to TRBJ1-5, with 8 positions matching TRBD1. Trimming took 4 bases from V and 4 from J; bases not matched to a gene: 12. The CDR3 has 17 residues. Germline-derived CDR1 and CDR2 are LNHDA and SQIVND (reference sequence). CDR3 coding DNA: TGTGCCAGTAGTAGCCGTGGACAGGGAGTGGGTAATCAGCCCCAGCATTTT. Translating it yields CASSSRGQGVGNQPQHF.

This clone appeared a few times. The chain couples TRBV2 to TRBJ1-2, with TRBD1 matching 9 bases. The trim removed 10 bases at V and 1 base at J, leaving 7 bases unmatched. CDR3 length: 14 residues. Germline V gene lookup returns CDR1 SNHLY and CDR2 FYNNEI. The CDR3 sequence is CATQGGQGNYGYTF. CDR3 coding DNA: TGTGCCACCCAGGGGGGACAGGGTAACTATGGCTACACCTTC.

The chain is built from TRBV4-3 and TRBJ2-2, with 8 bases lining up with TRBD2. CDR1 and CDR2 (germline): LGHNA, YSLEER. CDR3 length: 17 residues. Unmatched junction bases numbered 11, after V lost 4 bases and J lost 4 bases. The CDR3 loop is CASSPERGWGLTGELFF. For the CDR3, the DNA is TGCGCCAGCAGCCCTGAGCGGGGGTGGGGCCTCACCGGGGAGCTGTTTTTT.

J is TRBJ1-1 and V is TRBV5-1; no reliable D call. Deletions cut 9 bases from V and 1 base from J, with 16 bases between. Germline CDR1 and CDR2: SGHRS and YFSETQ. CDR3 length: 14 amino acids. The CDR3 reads CATKPGVANTEAFF. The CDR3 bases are TGCGCCACCAAGCCTGGGGTCGCGAACACTGAAGCTTTCTTT.

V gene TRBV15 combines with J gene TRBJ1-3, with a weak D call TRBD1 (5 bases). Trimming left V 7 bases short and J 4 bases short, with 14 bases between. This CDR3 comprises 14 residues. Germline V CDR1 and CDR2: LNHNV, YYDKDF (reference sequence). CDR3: CATNKGIFGNTIYF. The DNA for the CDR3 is TGTGCCACCAATAAGGGGATTTTCGGAAACACCATATATTTT.

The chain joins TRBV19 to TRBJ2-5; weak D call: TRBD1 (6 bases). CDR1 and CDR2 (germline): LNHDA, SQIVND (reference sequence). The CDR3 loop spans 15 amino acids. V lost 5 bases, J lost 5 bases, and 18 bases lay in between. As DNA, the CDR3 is TGTGCCAGTAGTGCAGAACAGGGTCATGGGGAGACCCAGTACTTC. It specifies CASSAEQGHGETQYF.

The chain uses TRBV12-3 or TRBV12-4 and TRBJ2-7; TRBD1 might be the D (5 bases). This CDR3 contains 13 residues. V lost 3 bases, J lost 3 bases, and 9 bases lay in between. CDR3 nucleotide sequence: TGTGCCAGCAGTTTGGGGCGGATCTACGAGCAGTACTTC. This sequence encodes CASSLGRIYEQYF.

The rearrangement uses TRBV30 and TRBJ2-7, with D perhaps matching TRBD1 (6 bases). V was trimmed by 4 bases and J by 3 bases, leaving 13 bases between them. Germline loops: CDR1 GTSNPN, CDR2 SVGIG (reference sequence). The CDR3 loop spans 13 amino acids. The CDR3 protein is CAWTPDRLYEQYF. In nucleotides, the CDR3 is TGTGCCTGGACCCCGGACAGACTCTACGAGCAGTACTTC.

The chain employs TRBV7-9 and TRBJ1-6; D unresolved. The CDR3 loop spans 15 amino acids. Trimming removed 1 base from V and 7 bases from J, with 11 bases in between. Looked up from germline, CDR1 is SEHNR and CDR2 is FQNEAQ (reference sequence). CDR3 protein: CASSLVASLNSPLHF. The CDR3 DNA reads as TGTGCCAGCAGCTTAGTGGCGAGTCTCAATTCACCCCTCCACTTT.

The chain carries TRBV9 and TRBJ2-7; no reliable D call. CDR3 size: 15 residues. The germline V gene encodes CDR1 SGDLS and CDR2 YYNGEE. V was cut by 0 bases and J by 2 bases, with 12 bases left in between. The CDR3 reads CASSVDGYGAYEQYF. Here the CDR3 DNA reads TGTGCCAGCAGCGTAGATGGATACGGAGCCTACGAGCAGTACTTC.

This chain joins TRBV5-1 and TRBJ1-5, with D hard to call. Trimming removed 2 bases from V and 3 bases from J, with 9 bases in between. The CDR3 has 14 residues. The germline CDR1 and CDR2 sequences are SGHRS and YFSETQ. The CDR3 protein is CASSFHILNQPQHF. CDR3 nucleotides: TGCGCCAGCAGCTTTCACATACTCAATCAGCCCCAGCATTTT. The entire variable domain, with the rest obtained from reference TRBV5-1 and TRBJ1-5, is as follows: KAGVTQTPRYLIKTRGQQVTLSCSPISGHRSVSWYQQTPGQGLQFLFEYFSETQRNKGNFPGRFSGRQFSNSRSEMNVSTLELGDSALYLCASSFHILNQPQHFGDGTRLSIL.

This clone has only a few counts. The CDR3 DNA sequence: TGTGCCAGCAGTCACCTAAACCTGCGGCGCACAGATACGCAGTATTTT. Translated, it gives CASSHLNLRRTDTQYF. The V gene is TRBV6-2 or TRBV6-3, the J gene TRBJ2-3; D gene ambiguous. CDR1 and CDR2 (germline): MNHEY, SVGEGT. CDR3 length equals 16 residues. Trimming took 5 bases from V and 1 from J, leaving 16 bases between them.

CDR3 residues: CASRTSRRSPIAGGNNEQFF. CDR3 DNA sequence: TGCGCCAGCAGAACCTCGAGGAGATCCCCAATAGCGGGAGGAAACAATGAGCAGTTCTTC. V usage is TRBV10-2 and J usage is TRBJ2-1; 10 bases are a match to TRBD2. V lost 6 bases to trimming and J lost 5 bases; unmatched junction nucleotides: 22. Germline CDR1 reads WSHSY; CDR2 reads SAAADI. This CDR3 region has 20 residues.

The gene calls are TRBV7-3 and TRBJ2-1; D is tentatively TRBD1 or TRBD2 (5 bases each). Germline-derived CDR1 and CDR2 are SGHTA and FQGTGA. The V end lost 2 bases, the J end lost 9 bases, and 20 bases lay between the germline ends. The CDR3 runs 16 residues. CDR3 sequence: CASSLGGWVQVGEQFF. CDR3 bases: TGTGCCAGCAGCTTAGGGGGTTGGGTACAGGTGGGTGAGCAGTTCTTC.